The clone carrying this T cell receptor beta chain showed up just a few times. What it recognizes is unknown. There are 14 residues in the CDR3. The junction had 10 bases not matched to a gene; V was cut back by 8 bases and J by 7 bases. Germline assignment: CDR1 SNHLY and CDR2 FYNNEI. This sample was included in a study of beta chain features in type 1 diabetes. Study-wide points: No resolution was reached here on whether HLA type influences TCRB rearrangement. In comparison with healthy donors, patients had naive, central memory and Treg TCRB repertoires that appeared more similar. Researchers report that Type 1 diabetes patients had moderately but significantly shorter TCRB CDR3s across all four CD4+ subsets. Individuals with type 1 diabetes displayed fewer insertions and more deletions at VDJ junctions.

What was sequenced were expressed TCRB transcripts, since all of the isolated RNA had been reverse transcribed. TCRdb's copy holds only in-frame clones and misses some; the assay was immunoSEQ multiplex PCR. The sample includes about 370,000 clones, 8% to 10% of them seen just once. The sequence was collected from a man aged 30-40 years with type 1 diabetes. This chain connects TRBV2 to TRBJ2-1; TRBD1 matches 8 bases. The specimen was central memory CD4+ T cells from blood. CDR3 sequence: CASGRGRGENEQFF. CDR3 nucleotides: TGTGCCAGCGGCAGGGGGCGAGGGGAGAATGAGCAGTTCTTC.